The clone carrying this TCR beta chain was recorded a few times. Its antigen is unidentified. This record comes from a study of shared clonotypes between healthy human individuals. Study-level background: Each donor's CD8 memory used one plate, CD8 naive two, each CD4 subset three.

Study findings and constraints: Researchers sampled blood only, noting tissue repertoires likely differ.

The CDR3 has 14 amino acids. CDR1 and CDR2 from the germline V gene are SNHLY and FYNNEI. Trimming removed 5 bases from V and 5 bases from J; junction bases left unmatched: 3. Template for every sorted-subset replicate PCR totaled approximately 0.2 ug DNA, 25,000 to 35,000 T cell genomes. Original methodology: Filtering differed since immunoSEQ provided only junctions, with no quality scores. Profiling relied on immunoSEQ multiplex PCR, and the TCRdb table lists in-frame clones only, not all of them. V and J calls and clone size come straight from that table; D and trimming were deduced from the DNA. The sample holds some 1 million clones; 75% are singletons and the top ten take around 1.4%.

The chain combines TRBV2 with TRBJ1-6; TRBD1 aligns across 7 bases. The sequence came from a man aged 18 to 30 in good health. Material for sequencing was memory CD4+ T cells sorted from blood. Subset denoted: CD45RA-negative fraction. The CDR3 protein is CASSLGTDNSPLHF. The CDR3 DNA follows: TGTGCCAGCAGTCTCGGGACAGATAATTCACCCCTCCACTTT.